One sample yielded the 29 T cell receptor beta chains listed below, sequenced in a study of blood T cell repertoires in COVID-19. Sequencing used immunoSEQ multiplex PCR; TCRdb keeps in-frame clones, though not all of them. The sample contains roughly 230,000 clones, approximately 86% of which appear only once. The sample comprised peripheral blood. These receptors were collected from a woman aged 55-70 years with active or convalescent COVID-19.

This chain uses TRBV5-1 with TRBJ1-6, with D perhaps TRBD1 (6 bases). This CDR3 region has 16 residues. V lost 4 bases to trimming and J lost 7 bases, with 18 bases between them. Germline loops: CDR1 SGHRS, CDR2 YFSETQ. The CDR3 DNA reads TGCGCCAGCAGCCCTGACCTCGGACAGAGAAATTCACCCCTCCACTTT. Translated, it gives CASSPDLGQRNSPLHF.

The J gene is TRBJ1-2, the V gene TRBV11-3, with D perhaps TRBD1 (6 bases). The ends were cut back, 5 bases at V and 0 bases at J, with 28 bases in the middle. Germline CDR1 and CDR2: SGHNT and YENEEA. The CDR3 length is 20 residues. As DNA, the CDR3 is TGTGCCAGCAGCCCCCGGACAGACGCCACTGAATTTGCAGCTAACTATGGCTACACCTTC. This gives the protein CASSPRTDATEFAANYGYTF.

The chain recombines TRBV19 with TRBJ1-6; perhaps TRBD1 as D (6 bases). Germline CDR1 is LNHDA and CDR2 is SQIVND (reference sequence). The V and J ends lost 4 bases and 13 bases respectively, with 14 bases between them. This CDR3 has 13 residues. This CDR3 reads CASSRTTGRPLHF. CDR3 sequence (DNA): TGTGCCAGTAGTAGGACAACAGGGCGGCCCCTCCACTTT.

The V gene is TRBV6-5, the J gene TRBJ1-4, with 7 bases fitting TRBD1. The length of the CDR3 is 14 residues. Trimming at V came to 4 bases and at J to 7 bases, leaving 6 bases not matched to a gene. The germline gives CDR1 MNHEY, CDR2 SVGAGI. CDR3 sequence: CASSLDRWSEKLFF. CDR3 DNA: TGTGCCAGCAGTTTGGACAGGTGGAGTGAAAAACTGTTTTTT.

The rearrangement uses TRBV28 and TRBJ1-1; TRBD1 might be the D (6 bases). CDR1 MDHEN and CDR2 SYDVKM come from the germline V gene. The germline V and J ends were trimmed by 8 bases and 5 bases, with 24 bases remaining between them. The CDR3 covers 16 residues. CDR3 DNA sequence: TGTGCCAGCGTTCAACAGGGTTTCTCTCACGGAACTGAAGCTTTCTTT. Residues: CASVQQGFSHGTEAFF.

The DNA for the CDR3 is TGTGCCAGCAGCCCGGGACTGTGGAGAGTGGATGAGCAGTTCTTC. Protein: CASSPGLWRVDEQFF. J is TRBJ2-1 and V is TRBV3-1 (or the pseudogene TRBV3-2); tentative D call: TRBD2 (6 bases). Germline loops: CDR1 LGHDT, CDR2 YNNKEL (reference sequence). Trimming stripped 4 bases from V and 8 bases from J, with 18 bases between. The CDR3 sequence is 15 residues long.

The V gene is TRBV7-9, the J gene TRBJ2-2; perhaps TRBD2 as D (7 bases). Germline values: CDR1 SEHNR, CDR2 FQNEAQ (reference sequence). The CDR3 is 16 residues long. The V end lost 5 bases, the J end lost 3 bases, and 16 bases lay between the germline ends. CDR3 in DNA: TGTGCCAGCAGCCAGAGGCAGGGGAGGGACACCGGGGAGCTGTTTTTT. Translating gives CASSQRQGRDTGELFF. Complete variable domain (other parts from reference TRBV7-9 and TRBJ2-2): DTGVSQNPRHKITKRGQNVTFRCDPISEHNRLYWYRQTLGQGPEFLTYFQNEAQLEKSRLLSDRFSAERPKGSFSTLEIQRTEQGDSAMYLCASSQRQGRDTGELFFGEGSRLTVL.

DNA for the CDR3: TGTGCCAGCACCGACCGGGACAGGGGGCCACCCCTCCACTTT. It yields the protein CASTDRDRGPPLHF. The chain joins TRBV28 to TRBJ1-6; TRBD1 matches 12 bases. The germline V gene encodes CDR1 MDHEN and CDR2 SYDVKM. The J segment lost 11 bases and the V segment lost 7 bases, leaving 6 bases of the junction unmatched. The CDR3 runs to 14 residues.

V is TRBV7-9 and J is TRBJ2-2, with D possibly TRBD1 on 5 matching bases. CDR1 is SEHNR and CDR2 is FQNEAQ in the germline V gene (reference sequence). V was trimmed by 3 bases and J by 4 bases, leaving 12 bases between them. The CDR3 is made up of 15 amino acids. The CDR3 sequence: CASSLRTQITGELFF. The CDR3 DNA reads TGTGCCAGCAGCTTGAGGACACAGATCACCGGGGAGCTGTTTTTT.

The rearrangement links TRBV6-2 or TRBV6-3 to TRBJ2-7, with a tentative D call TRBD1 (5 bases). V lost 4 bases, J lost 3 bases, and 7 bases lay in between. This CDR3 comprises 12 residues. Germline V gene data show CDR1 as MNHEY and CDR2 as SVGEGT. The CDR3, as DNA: TGTGCCAGCAGTTGGACAAACTACGAGCAGTACTTC. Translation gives CASSWTNYEQYF.

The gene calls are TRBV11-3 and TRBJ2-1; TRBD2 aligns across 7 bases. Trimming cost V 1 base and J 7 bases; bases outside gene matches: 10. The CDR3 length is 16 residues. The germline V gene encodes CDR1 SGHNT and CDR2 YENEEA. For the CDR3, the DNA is TGTGCCAGCAGCTTAGCAGGACTAGGTCTGGGGAATGAGCAGTTCTTC. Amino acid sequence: CASSLAGLGLGNEQFF.

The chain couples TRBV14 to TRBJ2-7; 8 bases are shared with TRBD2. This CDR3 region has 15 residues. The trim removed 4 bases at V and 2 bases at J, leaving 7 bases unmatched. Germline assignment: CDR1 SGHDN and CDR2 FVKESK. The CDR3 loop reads CASSRSGTRTYEQYF. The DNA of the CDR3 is TGTGCCAGCAGCCGTTCCGGGACTAGGACCTACGAGCAGTACTTC.

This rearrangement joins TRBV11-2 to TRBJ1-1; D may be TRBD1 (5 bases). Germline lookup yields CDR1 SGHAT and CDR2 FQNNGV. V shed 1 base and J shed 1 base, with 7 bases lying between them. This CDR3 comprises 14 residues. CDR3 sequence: CASSLGGGNTEAFF. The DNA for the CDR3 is TGTGCCAGCAGCTTAGGGGGGGGGAACACTGAAGCTTTCTTT.

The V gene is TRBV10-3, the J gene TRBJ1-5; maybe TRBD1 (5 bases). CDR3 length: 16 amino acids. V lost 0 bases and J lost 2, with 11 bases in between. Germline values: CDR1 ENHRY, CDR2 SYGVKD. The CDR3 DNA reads TGTGCCATCAGTGAGTCTGGGGCTTGGGGCAATCAGCCCCAGCATTTT. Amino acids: CAISESGAWGNQPQHF.

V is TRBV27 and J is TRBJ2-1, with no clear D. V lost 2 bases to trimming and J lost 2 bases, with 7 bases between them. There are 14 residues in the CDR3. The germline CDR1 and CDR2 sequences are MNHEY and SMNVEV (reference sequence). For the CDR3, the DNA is TGTGCCAGCAGTTTAACAGCCCCCTACAATGAGCAGTTCTTC. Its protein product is CASSLTAPYNEQFF.

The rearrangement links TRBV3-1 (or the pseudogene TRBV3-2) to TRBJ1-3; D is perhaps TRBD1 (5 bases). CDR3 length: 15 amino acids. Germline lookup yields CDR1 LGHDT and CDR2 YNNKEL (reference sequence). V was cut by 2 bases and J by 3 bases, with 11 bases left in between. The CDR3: CASSQRPRDGNTIYF. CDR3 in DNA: TGTGCCAGCAGCCAAAGGCCCAGGGATGGAAACACCATATATTTT.

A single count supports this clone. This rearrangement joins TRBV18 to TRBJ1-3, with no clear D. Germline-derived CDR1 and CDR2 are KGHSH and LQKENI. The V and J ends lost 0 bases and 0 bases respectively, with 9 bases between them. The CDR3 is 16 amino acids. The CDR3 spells CASSPPLDRSGNTIYF. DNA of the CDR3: TGTGCCAGCTCACCACCGCTAGACCGCTCTGGAAACACCATATATTTT.

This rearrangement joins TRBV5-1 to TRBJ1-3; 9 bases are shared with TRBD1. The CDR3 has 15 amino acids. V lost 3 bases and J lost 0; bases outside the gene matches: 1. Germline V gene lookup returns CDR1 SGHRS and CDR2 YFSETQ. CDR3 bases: TGCGCCAGCAGCTGGACAGGGGACTCTGGAAACACCATATATTTT. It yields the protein CASSWTGDSGNTIYF.

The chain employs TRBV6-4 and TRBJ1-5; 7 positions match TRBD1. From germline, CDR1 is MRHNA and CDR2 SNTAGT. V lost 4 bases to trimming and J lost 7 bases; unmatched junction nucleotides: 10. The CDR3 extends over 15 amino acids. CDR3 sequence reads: CASSVQQGSGQPQHF. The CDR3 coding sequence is TGTGCCAGCAGTGTCCAACAGGGGAGCGGCCAGCCCCAGCATTTT.

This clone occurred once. CDR3 loop: CAWSVPGGSPADTQYF. The CDR3 coding sequence is TGTGCCTGGAGTGTACCTGGCGGGAGTCCAGCAGATACGCAGTATTTT. V and J are TRBV30 and TRBJ2-3; 7 bases map to TRBD2. The V and J ends lost 0 bases and 4 bases, in that order; junction bases with no gene match: 10. CDR1 and CDR2 from the germline V gene are GTSNPN and SVGIG (reference sequence). This CDR3 has 16 residues.

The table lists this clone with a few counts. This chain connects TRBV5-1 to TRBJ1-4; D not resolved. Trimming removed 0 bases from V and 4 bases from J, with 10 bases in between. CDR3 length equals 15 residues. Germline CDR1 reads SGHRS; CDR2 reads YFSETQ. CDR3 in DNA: TGCGCCAGCAGCTTGGGACCTGAGGGTAATGAAAAACTGTTTTTT. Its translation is CASSLGPEGNEKLFF.

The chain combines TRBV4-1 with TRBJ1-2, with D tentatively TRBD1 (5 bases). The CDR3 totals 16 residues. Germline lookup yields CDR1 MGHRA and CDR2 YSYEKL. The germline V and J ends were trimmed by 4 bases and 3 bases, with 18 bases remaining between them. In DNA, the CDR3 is TGCGCCAGCAGCCGCGGGGACTTAGGACTGGACTATGGCTACACCTTC. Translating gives CASSRGDLGLDYGYTF.

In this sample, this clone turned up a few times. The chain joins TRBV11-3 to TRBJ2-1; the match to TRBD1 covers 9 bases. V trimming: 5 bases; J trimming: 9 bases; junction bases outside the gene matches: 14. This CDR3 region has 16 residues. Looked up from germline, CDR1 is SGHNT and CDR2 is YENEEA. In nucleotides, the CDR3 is TGTGCCAGCAGCACTCGGACAGGGGCCGCATCAGCTGAGCAGTTCTTC. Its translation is CASSTRTGAASAEQFF. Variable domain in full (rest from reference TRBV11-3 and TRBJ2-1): EAGVVQSPRYKIIEKKQPVAFWCNPISGHNTLYWYLQNLGQGPELLIRYENEEAVDDSQLPKDRFSAERLKGVDSTLKIQPAELGDSAVYLCASSTRTGAASAEQFFGPGTRLTVL.

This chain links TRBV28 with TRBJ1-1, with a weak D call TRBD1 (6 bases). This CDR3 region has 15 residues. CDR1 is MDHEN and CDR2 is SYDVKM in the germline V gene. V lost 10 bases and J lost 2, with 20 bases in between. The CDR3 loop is CATFWGQGINTEAFF. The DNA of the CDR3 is TGTGCCACCTTCTGGGGGCAGGGGATAAACACTGAAGCTTTCTTT.

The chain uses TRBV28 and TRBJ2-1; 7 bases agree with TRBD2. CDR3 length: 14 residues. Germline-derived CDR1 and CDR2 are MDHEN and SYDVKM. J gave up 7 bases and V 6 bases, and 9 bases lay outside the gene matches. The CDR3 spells CASRTSGELNEQFF. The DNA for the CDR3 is TGTGCCAGCAGGACCAGCGGGGAATTGAATGAGCAGTTCTTC.

CDR3 coding DNA: TGTGCCAGCACCACGTCAGGGATGGGCAACTATGGCTACACCTTC. Translated, it gives CASTTSGMGNYGYTF. The rearrangement uses TRBV28 and TRBJ1-2; TRBD1 is a possible D gene (5 bases). The CDR3 totals 15 residues. The germline gives CDR1 MDHEN, CDR2 SYDVKM. Trimming shortened V by 7 bases and J by 2 bases, and 17 bases separated the two germline ends.

In DNA form, the CDR3 reads TGTGCCAGCACAGGGGGTCACACTGAAGCTTTCTTT. This sequence encodes CASTGGHTEAFF. The V and J genes are TRBV10-3 and TRBJ1-1; the match to TRBD1 covers 8 bases. Germline CDR1 reads ENHRY; CDR2 reads SYGVKD. V shed 10 bases, J shed 3 bases, and the junction held 4 bases outside the gene matches. This CDR3 region has 12 residues.

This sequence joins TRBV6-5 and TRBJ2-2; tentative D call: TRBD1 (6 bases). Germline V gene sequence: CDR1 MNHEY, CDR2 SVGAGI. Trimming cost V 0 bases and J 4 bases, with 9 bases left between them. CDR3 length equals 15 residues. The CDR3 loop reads CASSYSRGITGELFF. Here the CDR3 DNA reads TGTGCCAGCAGTTACTCAAGGGGGATCACCGGGGAGCTGTTTTTT.

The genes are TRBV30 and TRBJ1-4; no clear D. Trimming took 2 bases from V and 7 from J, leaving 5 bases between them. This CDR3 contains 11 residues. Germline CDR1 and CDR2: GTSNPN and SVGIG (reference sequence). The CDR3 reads CAWSFGEKLFF. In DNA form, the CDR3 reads TGTGCCTGGAGTTTCGGTGAAAAACTGTTTTTT.